This TCR beta chain emerged from a study of control samples from healthy donors and cancer patients. Sequenced by immunoSEQ multiplex PCR; TCRdb stores in-frame clones only, minus some. In the table there are about 250,000 clones, about four fifths of which are singletons. Sequenced sample: PBMCs. The receptor comes from a woman aged 60-75 years with lung cancer.

DNA of the CDR3: TGTGCCAGCAGCCAAGTGGGAGGCCACGAGACCCAGTACTTC. Translating it yields CASSQVGGHETQYF. The gene calls are TRBV3-1 (or the pseudogene TRBV3-2) and TRBJ2-5; D might be TRBD2 (6 bases). The CDR3 runs to 14 residues. Trimming removed 1 base from V and 5 bases from J, with 11 bases in between. CDR1 LGHDT and CDR2 YNNKEL come from the germline V gene (reference sequence).